Presented here are 16 T cell receptor beta chains from one specimen sequenced in a study of T-cell memory formation after mild COVID-19. Each CDR3 protein is one row after TCRdb ran MiXCR on the 5' RACE reads. The sample holds about 350,000 distinct CDR3 sequences, roughly 13% seen once. Source material: PBMCs or a T cell subset sorted from them (not recorded which). The receptors were sampled from a man aged 18 to 29 who had mild COVID-19 (a few samples of this study predate the infection). Cell type and time point are not known.

The chain has TRBV29-1 and TRBJ1-2; D perhaps matches TRBD1 (5 bases). The V end was cut by 4 bases, the J end by 2 bases, with 5 bases between. Looked up from germline, CDR1 is SQVTM and CDR2 is ANQGSEA. The CDR3 is 11 residues long. CDR3 sequence: CSVGGNYGYTF. The CDR3 DNA reads as TGCAGCGTTGGGGGGAACTATGGCTACACCTTC.

This clonotype was counted a few times. The genes are TRBV15 and TRBJ2-7; D possibly matches TRBD1 or TRBD2 (5 bases each). Germline lookup yields CDR1 LNHNV and CDR2 YYDKDF (reference sequence). This CDR3 is built from 16 residues. V lost 0 bases and J lost 3, with 15 bases in between. The CDR3, as DNA: TGTGCCACCAGCAGAGATGGGGGAGAGGAGTACTACGAGCAGTACTTC. Protein sequence: CATSRDGGEEYYEQYF. The full variable domain, completed using reference TRBV15 and TRBJ2-7, is DAMVIQNPRYQVTQFGKPVTLSCSQTLNHNVMYWYQQKSSQAPKLLFHYYDKDFNNEADTPDNFQSRRPNTSFCFLDIRSPGLGDTAMYLCATSRDGGEEYYEQYFGPGTRLTVT.

The chain uses TRBV6-5 and TRBJ2-2; the D gene is possibly TRBD1 (6 bases). This CDR3 has 16 residues. V lost 2 bases, J lost 6 bases, and 16 bases lay in between. Germline loops: CDR1 MNHEY, CDR2 SVGAGI. The CDR3 is CASSYGAGDGPGELFF. Here the CDR3 DNA reads TGTGCCAGCAGTTACGGGGCAGGGGACGGGCCCGGGGAGCTGTTTTTT.

This chain joins TRBV25-1 and TRBJ1-1, with D maybe TRBD1 (5 bases). The germline V and J ends were trimmed by 4 bases and 0 bases, with 15 bases remaining between them. Germline-derived CDR1 and CDR2 are MGHDK and SYGVNS. There are 16 residues in the CDR3. For the CDR3, the DNA is TGTGCCAGCAGTGGGGGCCAGGGCGTAGTGAACACTGAAGCTTTCTTT. Amino acids: CASSGGQGVVNTEAFF.

This clonotype was counted between two and nine times. The chain links TRBV28 to TRBJ2-2, with 9 bases lining up with TRBD1. Germline trimming cut 5 bases from V and 4 bases from J; bases unmatched to any gene: 11. Germline V gives CDR1 MDHEN, CDR2 SYDVKM. The length of the CDR3 is 17 residues. In DNA, the CDR3 is TGTGCCAGCAGTCTACTACCGGGACAGGGTTTCACCGGGGAGCTGTTTTTT. This encodes CASSLLPGQGFTGELFF.

CDR3 DNA: TGTGCCAGCAACCCCGGGGGCAGCCGAGGGTTCGAGCAGTACGTC. It is translated as CASNPGGSRGFEQYV. This chain uses TRBV6-2 or TRBV6-3 with TRBJ2-7; D possibly matches TRBD1 or TRBD2 (6 bases each). The CDR3 sequence is 15 residues long. V was clipped by 7 bases and J by 6 bases, with 22 bases between them. CDR1 is MNHEY and CDR2 is SVGEGT in the germline V gene.

The chain carries TRBV6-2 or TRBV6-3 and TRBJ1-5; perhaps TRBD1 as D (5 bases). V was trimmed by 7 bases and J by 5 bases, leaving 15 bases between them. This CDR3 contains 14 residues. Germline V gene data show CDR1 as MNHEY and CDR2 as SVGEGT. Here the CDR3 reads CASTWGQAHQPQHF. DNA of the CDR3: TGTGCCAGCACCTGGGGCCAGGCCCATCAGCCCCAGCATTTT.

The rearrangement uses TRBV7-2 and TRBJ2-3; 8 nucleotides align to TRBD1. With V trimmed by 5 bases and J by 1 base, 8 bases remained unmatched. Germline values: CDR1 SGHTA, CDR2 FQGNSA. This CDR3 region has 16 residues. CDR3 DNA: TGTGCCAGCAGCGATCGACAGGGGATCGGCACAGATACGCAGTATTTT. This sequence encodes CASSDRQGIGTDTQYF.

This clonotype was seen a few times. V and J are TRBV5-1 and TRBJ1-4; D is possibly TRBD1 (6 bases). V was shortened by 4 bases and J by 2 bases, with 12 bases between the two germline ends. The CDR3 spans 15 residues. Germline V gene data show CDR1 as SGHRS and CDR2 as YFSETQ. CDR3 nucleotide sequence: TGCGCCAGCAGCCTGAGGGGGGTCACTAATGAAAAACTGTTTTTT. This sequence encodes CASSLRGVTNEKLFF.

There are a few counts of this clonotype. The genes are TRBV6-6 and TRBJ2-5; 10 nucleotides line up with TRBD1. V shed 6 bases, J shed 4 bases, and the junction held 8 bases outside the gene matches. The germline V gene encodes CDR1 MNHNY and CDR2 SVGAGI (reference sequence). The CDR3 length is 15 residues. This CDR3 is CASSHTWTGGETQYF. The DNA for the CDR3 is TGTGCCAGCAGCCACACATGGACAGGGGGAGAGACCCAGTACTTC.

This clonotype was found a few times. The chain recombines TRBV2 with TRBJ2-1, with a tentative D call TRBD2 (6 bases). This CDR3 comprises 17 residues. The germline V gene encodes CDR1 SNHLY and CDR2 FYNNEI. The V end was cut by 2 bases, the J end by 4 bases, with 18 bases between. In DNA, the CDR3 is TGTGCCAGCAGTGAAATGGGAGGTTCCGGACTTTACAATGAGCAGTTCTTC. Translating it yields CASSEMGGSGLYNEQFF.

This clonotype has only a few counts. The chain links TRBV6-2 or TRBV6-3 to TRBJ1-1, with TRBD1 matching over 9 bases. The CDR3 loop spans 17 amino acids. Germline-derived CDR1 and CDR2 are MNHEY and SVGEGT. V was clipped by 3 bases and J by 4 bases; unmatched bases: 12. The CDR3 region is CASSYSPVQGAITEAFF. CDR3 DNA: TGTGCCAGCAGTTATTCCCCTGTACAGGGGGCGATCACTGAAGCTTTCTTT.

The rearrangement joins TRBV4-1 to TRBJ2-2; D is uncertain. V was clipped by 1 base and J by 1 base, with 7 bases between them. The CDR3 covers 15 residues. The germline V gene has CDR1 MGHRA and CDR2 YSYEKL. CDR3 nucleotides: TGCGCCAGCAGCCAAGGGGCAGTGAACACCGGGGAGCTGTTTTTT. Its protein product is CASSQGAVNTGELFF.

This clonotype has a handful of counts. The chain combines TRBV12-3 or TRBV12-4 with TRBJ2-5; unclear D gene. The CDR3 extends over 12 amino acids. Deletions cut 6 bases from V and 3 bases from J, with 8 bases between. The CDR3 nucleotides read TGTGCCAGCAGCCGTATAAAAGAGACCCAGTACTTC. Encoded protein: CASSRIKETQYF.

This clonotype was seen ten or more times. The J gene is TRBJ2-2, the V gene TRBV7-9; 9 nucleotides match TRBD2. V gave up 3 bases and J gave up 0 bases; unmatched junction bases: 2. This CDR3 has 16 amino acids. CDR1 is SEHNR and CDR2 is FQNEAQ in the germline V gene (reference sequence). CDR3 nucleotide sequence: TGTGCCAGCAGCTTCTTAGCGGGGGCGAACACCGGGGAGCTGTTTTTT. This codes for CASSFLAGANTGELFF. The variable domain in full, with the rest retrieved from reference TRBV7-9 and TRBJ2-2, is DTGVSQNPRHKITKRGQNVTFRCDPISEHNRLYWYRQTLGQGPEFLTYFQNEAQLEKSRLLSDRFSAERPKGSFSTLEIQRTEQGDSAMYLCASSFLAGANTGELFFGEGSRLTVL.

This rearrangement joins TRBV7-2 to TRBJ2-5; 7 bases align to TRBD1. CDR1 SGHTA and CDR2 FQGNSA come from the germline V gene. With V trimmed by 6 bases and J by 4 bases, 8 bases remained unmatched. This CDR3 spans 14 amino acids. The CDR3 sequence: CASRDPNRGETQYF. CDR3 DNA sequence: TGTGCCAGCAGGGATCCCAACAGGGGAGAGACCCAGTACTTC.